Sequencing of this T cell receptor beta chain was carried out in a study of response to subunit inactivated influenza vaccine. General study findings and limits: Authors suggested seasonal influenza vaccinations each recruit few new T cells.

The V gene's germline CDR1 is DFQATT and CDR2 SNEGSKA (reference sequence). This CDR3 has 19 amino acids. V was pared by 5 bases and J by 1 base, with 14 bases of the junction left unmatched. TCRdb passed the RT-PCR reads through MiXCR, listing each CDR3 protein once. The repertoire holds about 780,000 distinct CDR3 sequences, with around a sixth as singletons. This clonotype was counted a few times. As yet, its antigen is unknown. The chain is built from TRBV20-1 and TRBJ2-3; 14 bases agree with TRBD2. The starting material was PBMCs from blood, obtained 4 to 6 days after vaccination. The TCR originated in a man aged 45-65 years who received an inactivated influenza vaccine. CDR3 protein: CSALEPGTSGRWGTDTQYF. The CDR3 DNA sequence: TGCAGTGCTCTAGAGCCCGGGACTAGCGGGAGATGGGGCACAGATACGCAGTATTTT.